These 17 T cell receptor beta chains were sequenced from one sample in a study of cytomegalovirus exposure and HLA in healthy donors. PCR primers comprised 60 Vbeta and 13 Jbeta primers. Clones were read by immunoSEQ multiplex PCR, and TCRdb kept only the in-frame ones, dropping some. The table records about 120,000 clones, over 60% of them present only once. Sequencing was performed on PBMCs. The receptors stem from a man aged 30 to 39 in good health and CMV-seropositive.

In this sample, this clone turned up once. The identical CDR3 is also encoded by other nucleotide sequences in the sample. The genes are TRBV19 and TRBJ2-2, with D perhaps TRBD2 (6 bases). The CDR3 runs 14 residues. Trimming removed 8 bases at V and 1 base at J, with 11 bases between. Germline V gives CDR1 LNHDA, CDR2 SQIVND (reference sequence). The CDR3 loop is CASSPGLNTGELFF. CDR3 DNA: TGTGCCAGTTCGCCGGGACTGAACACCGGGGAGCTGTTTTTT.

For this clone: This same CDR3 is encoded by further DNA sequences in the sample. The chain joins TRBV28 to TRBJ1-5, with 8 positions matching TRBD1. The CDR3 has 17 amino acids. Germline V CDR1 and CDR2: MDHEN, SYDVKM. V lost 7 bases to trimming and J lost 6 bases; unmatched junction nucleotides: 17. CDR3 nucleotides: TGTGCCAGCAAAACTTCCACGCAGGGGGCGTTGGGTCAGCCCCAGCATTTT. Protein product: CASKTSTQGALGQPQHF.

The chain couples TRBV6-5 to TRBJ1-2, with 8 nucleotides matching TRBD1. The germline CDR1 and CDR2 sequences are MNHEY and SVGAGI. The J segment lost 4 bases and the V segment lost 0 bases, leaving 7 bases of the junction unmatched. This CDR3 region has 16 residues. The CDR3 nucleotides read TGTGCCAGCAGTTACTCGACAGGGGCCGAAATCTATGGCTACACCTTC. Translating it yields CASSYSTGAEIYGYTF.

CDR3 region: CASSPSGYEQYF. In DNA form, the CDR3 reads TGTGCCAGCAGCCCGAGCGGATACGAGCAGTACTTC. The rearrangement uses TRBV5-6 and TRBJ2-7; D possibly corresponds to TRBD2 (5 bases). Deletions cut 4 bases from V and 4 bases from J, with 9 bases between. Germline assignment: CDR1 SGHDT and CDR2 YYEEEE. The CDR3 is made up of 12 amino acids.

The chain uses TRBV12-5 and TRBJ2-3; 7 bases map to TRBD1. Losses at the gene ends were 1 base for V and 3 bases for J; bases not matched to a gene: 7. The CDR3 spans 16 residues. CDR1 is LGHNT and CDR2 is FRNRAP in the germline V gene. CDR3 sequence: CASGLDRGRGTDTQYF. DNA for the CDR3: TGTGCTAGTGGTTTGGACAGGGGCCGTGGAACAGATACGCAGTATTTT.

This sequence joins TRBV14 and TRBJ2-3, with D possibly matching TRBD1 (6 bases). The germline CDR1 and CDR2 sequences are SGHDN and FVKESK. Trimming shortened V by 8 bases and J by 1 base, and 10 bases separated the two germline ends. The CDR3 is 13 residues long. This CDR3 is CASFRQGTDTQYF. As DNA, the CDR3 is TGTGCCAGCTTTCGACAGGGCACAGATACGCAGTATTTT.

The rearrangement joins TRBV9 to TRBJ2-2, with 11 bases matching TRBD1. The V segment lost 0 bases and the J segment 5 bases; nucleotides outside the gene matches: 3. Germline CDR1 SGDLS, CDR2 YYNGEE. The CDR3 extends over 16 amino acids. CDR3 in amino acids: CASSVGGQGGTGELFF. In nucleotides, the CDR3 is TGTGCCAGCAGCGTAGGGGGACAGGGGGGTACCGGGGAGCTGTTTTTT.

V gene TRBV5-1 combines with J gene TRBJ2-6, with D tentatively TRBD1 (6 bases). CDR1 SGHRS and CDR2 YFSETQ come from the germline V gene. V was shortened by 3 bases and J by 1 base, with 17 bases between the two germline ends. The CDR3 runs to 18 residues. CDR3 bases: TGCGCCAGCAGCTGGGGGCCGGACAGACTATCTGGGGCCAACGTCCTGACTTTC. It specifies CASSWGPDRLSGANVLTF.

This sequence joins TRBV27 and TRBJ2-7; 7 nucleotides align to TRBD1. This CDR3 has 14 amino acids. The J segment lost 0 bases and the V segment lost 10 bases, leaving 9 bases of the junction unmatched. The V gene's germline CDR1 is MNHEY and CDR2 SMNVEV (reference sequence). The CDR3 protein is CATKGASFSYEQYF. The CDR3 nucleotides read TGTGCCACCAAGGGGGCGTCATTCTCCTACGAGCAGTACTTC.

This clone was recorded only once. The rearrangement joins TRBV28 to TRBJ1-5; 7 bases fit TRBD1. V lost 4 bases and J lost 0; bases outside the gene matches: 12. Germline V lookup: CDR1 MDHEN, CDR2 SYDVKM. This CDR3 has 18 residues. As DNA, the CDR3 is TGTGCCAGCAGTTCCTCCCCCTGGGCAGGGGGTAGCAATCAGCCCCAGCATTTT. Translating it yields CASSSSPWAGGSNQPQHF.

The chain joins TRBV6-5 to TRBJ2-3, with TRBD1 identical over 9 bases. Germline assignment: CDR1 MNHEY and CDR2 SVGAGI. V lost 6 bases to trimming and J lost 4 bases; unmatched junction nucleotides: 2. The CDR3 has 13 amino acids. This CDR3 reads CASRGQGSDTQYF. CDR3 in DNA: TGTGCCAGCAGGGGACAGGGTTCAGATACGCAGTATTTT.

The chain combines TRBV6-1 with TRBJ1-4; the D is unclear. The CDR3 length is 14 residues. Germline V gene sequence: CDR1 MNHNS, CDR2 SASEGT. The ends were cut back, 6 bases at V and 7 bases at J, with 15 bases in the middle. The CDR3 protein is CASRELGEGEKLFF. The CDR3 DNA reads as TGTGCCAGCAGAGAGCTGGGAGAGGGTGAAAAACTGTTTTTT.

This rearrangement joins TRBV25-1 to TRBJ1-6; TRBD1 is a possible D gene (6 bases). The CDR3 has 13 amino acids. V dropped 6 bases and J dropped 9 bases, with 12 bases sitting between them. From germline, CDR1 is MGHDK and CDR2 SYGVNS. Here the CDR3 reads CASRTQGPSPLHF. CDR3 DNA sequence: TGTGCCAGCAGGACGCAGGGGCCTTCACCCCTCCACTTT.

The rearrangement links TRBV9 to TRBJ2-1, with 8 bases that match TRBD2. CDR1 and CDR2 (germline): SGDLS, YYNGEE. J lost 9 bases, V lost 0 bases, and 14 bases had no gene match. The CDR3 contains 17 residues. DNA of the CDR3: TGTGCCAGCAGCGTAGCTGGGGCGGGGGGCCTAGACGGTGAGCAGTTCTTC. Protein sequence: CASSVAGAGGLDGEQFF.

The CDR3: CASRAGGDTQYF. For the CDR3, the DNA is TGTGCCAGCAGGGCCGGGGGGGATACGCAGTATTTT. V and J are TRBV6-1 and TRBJ2-3; TRBD2 matches at 7 bases. V shed 6 bases, J shed 6 bases, and the junction held 3 bases outside the gene matches. The CDR3 is made up of 12 amino acids. The germline gives CDR1 MNHNS, CDR2 SASEGT.

This chain uses TRBV6-5 with TRBJ2-7; TRBD2 aligns across 9 bases. Germline V gene sequence: CDR1 MNHEY, CDR2 SVGAGI. This CDR3 spans 12 amino acids. With V trimmed by 6 bases and J by 7 bases, 4 bases remained unmatched. DNA for the CDR3: TGTGCCAGCAGAGAGACTAGCGGTGAGCAGTACTTC. This translates into CASRETSGEQYF.

V gene TRBV7-2 combines with J gene TRBJ2-3; D may be TRBD2 (7 bases). The CDR3 spans 16 residues. Looked up from germline, CDR1 is SGHTA and CDR2 is FQGNSA. V was trimmed by 5 bases and J by 5 bases, leaving 20 bases between them. In DNA, the CDR3 is TGTGCCAGCAGCCCTAGCATTGGGGGGGCCGTAGATACGCAGTATTTT. Its translation is CASSPSIGGAVDTQYF.